The clone carrying this T cell receptor (beta chain) was seen a handful of times. Described time point: patch test 3, about 24 weeks after DPC sensitization. Treatment: therapeutic diphenylcyclopropenone sensitization with weekly scalp DPC. This sample is part of a study of human T cells and chemical hapten exposure. As for the study in general: While the approximately 23-week study was under way, patients received diphenylcyclopropenone on the scalp every week. Women made up most patients, who had alopecia areata, totalis or universalis. Mainly, slight library volume differences in the pool made TCR yields vary.

The study used a library that attached unique molecular identifiers to individual cDNA molecules. TCRdb independently ran MiXCR on the RACE reads; one entry per CDR3 protein. This table has about 84,000 distinct CDR3 sequences, more than 10% appearing once. Germline CDR1 reads SGHVS; CDR2 reads FNYEAQ. The junction had 7 bases not matched to a gene; V was cut back by 5 bases and J by 4 bases. This CDR3 contains 15 residues. The chain combines TRBV7-6 with TRBJ2-7; 11 bases are a match to TRBD2. Sequencing used whole blood, obtained in connection with sensitization to the hapten diphenylcyclopropenone (DPC). This receptor was obtained from a woman aged 45-60 years with alopecia areata. Some clones in this sample may be carry-over from other donors' samples. CDR3 DNA sequence: TGTGCCAGCAGCCCCGAAGTAGCGGGGGGGTACGAGCAGTACTTC. This sequence encodes CASSPEVAGGYEQYF.